This T cell receptor (beta chain) was sequenced during a study of OX40 agonist ivuxolimab in advanced cancers. Trimming removed 7 bases at V and 3 bases at J, with 11 bases between. The CDR3 has 12 amino acids. Measured with immunoSEQ multiplex PCR; TCRdb has only the in-frame clones, and not every one. There are tens of thousands of clones in the sample; 92% occur only once, and 1.1% lies in the top ten. The sequencing used CD4+ or CD8+ T cells sorted from blood, collected in a trial of the OX40 agonist ivuxolimab. This sequence was found in an adult with an advanced solid tumor such as melanoma, head and neck, liver or kidney cancer. The chain is built from TRBV5-3 and TRBJ2-7; D possibly uses TRBD1 or TRBD2 (6 bases each). TRBV5-3 carries the ORF label, with uncertain function. The CDR3 is CARWGAGYEQYF. The CDR3 bases are TGTGCCAGATGGGGGGCTGGCTACGAGCAGTACTTC.